Listed below are T cell receptor beta chains from one sample, sequenced in a study of tumor-infiltrating lymphocytes in primary liver carcinoma. MiXCR, applied by TCRdb to the multiplex PCR reads, yields one record per CDR3 protein. Of 300,000 to 350,000 distinct CDR3 sequences in the sample, approximately 64% are singletons; the top ten hold 6.5%. Specimen: peripheral blood. The receptor source for this set is a man aged 35 to 55 with primary liver carcinoma and hepatitis B virus infection. CDR3s include the opening cysteine and the closing phenylalanine or tryptophan. D genes are given only for firm matches. The size field is filled for only some rows; it gives once, few, many or a size class.

clone size,D gene,V gene,J gene,CDR3 DNA,CDR3 protein
-,-,TRBV11-2,TRBJ2-7,TGTGCCAGCAGCTCAGTCCGGGACGAGAGGCAGTACTTC,CASSSVRDERQYF
-,TRBD1,TRBV5-5,TRBJ2-2,TGTGCCAACAGTTGGGACAGGGGGCATGGGGAGCTGTTTTTT,CANSWDRGHGELFF
-,-,TRBV6-6,TRBJ2-1,TGTGCCATCAGTTATACCGGCTCAGACAATGAGCAGTTCTTC,CAISYTGSDNEQFF
many,-,TRBV5-4,TRBJ2-2,TGTGCCAGCAGCCATCAGGGTTCCGGGGAGCTGTTTTTT,CASSHQGSGELFF
many,TRBD2,TRBV6-1,TRBJ2-3,TGTGCCAGCCTAGCGGGAGGGCCTTCGGATACGCAGTATTTT,CASLAGGPSDTQYF
-,-,TRBV11-2,TRBJ2-5,TGTGCCAGCAGCCCCCCTCCAAGGGCTGAAGAGACACAGTACTTC,CASSPPPRAEETQYF
-,-,TRBV11-2,TRBJ2-2,TGTGCCAGCAGCTTACTTGGAGCGAGCACCGGGGAACTGTTTTTT,CASSLLGASTGELFF
once,-,TRBV6-2/TRBV6-3,TRBJ2-1,TGTGTCAGCATTGGGGGGGGCGATGAGCAGTTCTTC,CVSIGGGDEQFF
-,-,TRBV11-2,TRBJ2-7,TGTGCCAGCAGCCAAGGCACAGTGAGAACCTACGAGCATTACTTC,CASSQGTVRTYEHYF
-,-,TRBV7-9,TRBJ1-1,TGTGCCAGCAGCTCAGATCAGGGTGACGCTGAAGCTTTCTTT,CASSSDQGDAEAFF
-,TRBD1,TRBV29-1,TRBJ2-7,TGTAGCGAGGGACAGGGAAGAACCTACGAGCAGCACTTC,CSEGQGRTYEQHF
-,TRBD2,TRBV4-1,TRBJ2-7,TGCGCCAGCAGCCAAGCACCAGCGGGGAACTACGAGCTGTACTTC,CASSQAPAGNYELYF
many,-,TRBV29-1,TRBJ1-4,TGCAGCGTTGAAGATAGGGGGTTTCGAGGAAAACTGTTTTTT,CSVEDRGFRGKLFF
few,TRBD2,TRBV5-1,TRBJ2-5,TGCGCCAGCAAGACCCGAGGCGAACGGGGGGGGGAGACCCAGTACTTC,CASKTRGERGGETQYF
-,-,TRBV6-1,TRBJ2-1,TGTGACAGCAGTGGAGACAGAGTCTCCTACAATGAGCAATTCTTC,CDSSGDRVSYNEQFF
once,-,TRBV4-2,TRBJ2-1,TGTGCCAGCATCCAATCTTACGATGAGCAGTTCTTC,CASIQSYDEQFF
-,-,TRBV6-2/TRBV6-3,TRBJ2-3,TGTGCCAGCAGTCAGGGTCGTAACAGAGATACGCAGTATTTT,CASSQGRNRDTQYF
many,-,TRBV29-1,TRBJ1-1,TGCAGCGTCTTGGGGGTGACTGAAGCTTTCTTT,CSVLGVTEAFF
-,TRBD2,TRBV6-1,TRBJ2-1,TGTGCCAGCAGTAAAGAGGGACTAGCGCGAGGCAATGAGCAGTTCTTC,CASSKEGLARGNEQFF
once,TRBD2,TRBV11-3,TRBJ2-1,TGTGCCAGCAGCCCCGGACTACTAGCGGGAAATAAGTCTGAGCAGTTCTTC,CASSPGLLAGNKSEQFF
few,TRBD1,TRBV2,TRBJ2-2,TGTGCCAGCAGGGACGACAGGGAAACCGGGGAGCTGTTTTTT,CASRDDRETGELFF
-,TRBD2,TRBV5-8,TRBJ2-2,TGTGCCAGCAGCCCGGGGACTAGCGAGGTCACCGGGGAGCTGTTTTTT,CASSPGTSEVTGELFF
-,TRBD1,TRBV6-2/TRBV6-3,TRBJ2-6,TGTGCCAGCGGACGACAGGGGAGCTCTGGGGATAACGTCCTGACTTTC,CASGRQGSSGDNVLTF
many,-,TRBV28,TRBJ1-2,TGTGCCAGCAGTTTACTGGGCGGGGTTGCAGAGGGCTATGGCTACACCTTC,CASSLLGGVAEGYGYTF
few,TRBD1,TRBV6-2/TRBV6-3,TRBJ1-4,TGTGCCAGCAGCTTAACAGGGGTGATCCAGTTTTTT,CASSLTGVIQFF
-,-,TRBV6-5,TRBJ2-3,TGTGCCAGCAGTCCTGGACAGCCCCCAGATACGCAGTATTTT,CASSPGQPPDTQYF
-,TRBD1,TRBV25-1,TRBJ1-1,TGTGCCAGCAGCGGACAGGGGGTATCTGAAGCTTTCTTT,CASSGQGVSEAFF
many,-,TRBV6-6,TRBJ1-6,TGTGCCAGCCTCCATGTATGGGGACGGTATAATTCACCCCTCCACTTT,CASLHVWGRYNSPLHF
many,-,TRBV11-2,TRBJ1-1,TGTGCCAGCCGCCGGGATTACACTGAAGCTTTCTTT,CASRRDYTEAFF
-,-,TRBV11-2,TRBJ1-3,TGTGTCAGCAGCTGGGCAGGGGATTCTGGAAACACCATATGTTTT,CVSSWAGDSGNTICF
many,TRBD2,TRBV4-3,TRBJ2-4,TGCGCCAGCAGCCAAGATACGGCGGGAGGACACAAAAACATTCAGTACTTC,CASSQDTAGGHKNIQYF
-,-,TRBV6-1,TRBJ1-1,TGTGCCAGCAGGGGTGCGAACGCTGAAGCTTTCTTT,CASRGANAEAFF
-,-,TRBV5-1,TRBJ1-1,TGCGCCAGCAGTTTTACCGGGACGCTGAACACTGAAGCTTTCTTT,CASSFTGTLNTEAFF
-,-,TRBV5-4,TRBJ2-7,TGTGCCAGCAGCTTCCAGACTGTGCAGTACTTC,CASSFQTVQYF
-,-,TRBV6-5,TRBJ2-7,TGTGCCAGCAGCTACTTCCCCAGCTCCTACGAGCAGTACTTC,CASSYFPSSYEQYF
-,TRBD2,TRBV6-2/TRBV6-3,TRBJ2-7,TGTGCCACCCACTTAGCGGGAGCCCAAACCAGGGAGCAGTACTTC,CATHLAGAQTREQYF
-,TRBD2,TRBV11-1,TRBJ2-1,TGTGCTAGCAGCTCGACTAGCGGGATTGAGCGGTACTTC,CASSSTSGIERYF
-,-,TRBV11-2,TRBJ1-5,TGTGCCAACAGCTTAGTGCCCAGGGCCCAGCACCAGCATTTT,CANSLVPRAQHQHF
-,-,TRBV5-6,TRBJ2-5,TGTGCCTCTTCCGGTCGGGTAGAAGGGACCAAGTACTTC,CASSGRVEGTKYF
once,-,TRBV6-2/TRBV6-3,TRBJ2-6,TGTGCCAGCAGTTTCTCTATCTCTGGGGCCAACGTCCTGACTTTC,CASSFSISGANVLTF
-,-,TRBV29-1,TRBJ2-7,TGCAGCGCCAGAAGAGGCGGGACTTCGTGGGAGCAGTACTTC,CSARRGGTSWEQYF
-,-,TRBV10-3,TRBJ2-3,TGTGCCATCAGTTTACAGGGTGGGAGCACAGATACGCAGTATTTT,CAISLQGGSTDTQYF
few,-,TRBV5-4,TRBJ2-5,TGTGCCAGCAGCTTGGGAACCAGAGAGACCCAGTACTTC,CASSLGTRETQYF
-,-,TRBV28,TRBJ1-2,TGTGCCAGCAGACGGTCAGAAAAAGGCTACACCTTC,CASRRSEKGYTF
-,-,TRBV11-2,TRBJ2-1,TGTGCCAGCACCTTAGCTGGAAACAATGAGCAGTTCTTC,CASTLAGNNEQFF
-,-,TRBV29-1,TRBJ2-5,TGCAGCTTTAGGCCCACCCAAGAGATCCACTACTTC,CSFRPTQEIHYF
-,TRBD2,TRBV4-1,TRBJ2-7,TGCACCAGCAAATCTCTAGCGGGTGACGAGCAGTACTTC,CTSKSLAGDEQYF